This T cell receptor (beta chain) was recovered during a study of shared clonotypes between healthy human individuals (TCRdb year 2020). Concerning the study at large: The cohort comprised two women and a few men aged 18 to 49 years. Blood TCR repertoires of five healthy adults were deeply sequenced to estimate repertoire size and the extent of clonotype sharing between individuals. To increase sequencing depth and limit assay-specific biases, different laboratories used diverse techniques to prepare libraries and sequence TCR repertoires. Between about 0.8 and 8.9 billion PBMCs per donor were obtained by leukapheresis.

About this clone: Its antigen remains undetermined. Nothing much larger sits one base from this clone, and base qualities are not available.

Findings and caveats that apply to the study as a whole: Only blood was sampled, and tissue TCR repertoires likely differ from those in blood. Based on pairwise subsampling, the degree of clonotype sharing among donors was expected to be affected by sequencing depth. Because the study included only a small number of donors, the genetic and exposure-history diversity represented was limited.

Trimming takes 0 bases from V and 6 bases from J, and the germline ends sit 9 bases apart. The germline V gene yields SGHRS for CDR1 and YFSETQ for CDR2. Spanning cysteine to phenylalanine, the CDR3 consists of 13 amino acids. Here the CDR3 DNA is all that survives: 39 bases in frame from base 1. Using the deep immunoSEQ assay, multiplex PCR amplified TCR CDR3 regions from genomic DNA. For each cell subset, the extracted genomic DNA was distributed evenly across all wells of several immunoSEQ 96-well plates, and each plate served as one replicate. Each replicate PCR for unsorted PBMC received roughly 300 ng genomic DNA, equal to approximately 30,000 T cell genomes. Ten immunoSEQ deep assay plates were used to sequence the unsorted PBMC genomic DNA. Purified libraries were measured with a Qubit 3.0 fluorometer, size-checked on a Bioanalyzer 2100, and measured again with the KAPA Library Quantification kit. Every immunoSEQ 96-well plate was sequenced on a separate single-read 150-cycle Illumina NextSeq 550 flow cell. In the paper's pipeline: Because only junctional sequences without quality scores were contained in the immunoSEQ output, filtering matching that applied to full-length reads could not be performed. To assign V/J genes and CDR3, sequences were annotated against IMGT germline references using PyIR, a Python wrapper for IgBLAST v1.9. Reads were removed for weak V/J assignments (E-value above 1e-6), missing CDR3, stop codons, out-of-frame junctions, or ambiguous translated residues. A V3J clonotype was defined by an identical inferred V gene, J gene, and CDR3 amino acid sequence. The percentage overlap between two repertoires was calculated by dividing the number of shared unique clonotypes by the size of the smaller repertoire. Richness of each repertoire was evaluated using RTK rarefaction, the Chao1 estimator, and Recon v2.1 estimates of unobserved clonotypes. What TCRdb holds here is the immuneACCESS table cut down to in-frame rearrangements. Part of the clones is not present; checked against another copy, under half of the missing clones reflect an unresolved V gene, and the others are unexplained. Clone size and V and J calls were adopted from that table, with D and trimming inferred from the DNA. Across this sample there are roughly 450,000 clones, with 79% seen only once. 10% to 15% of the sample lies in the top ten.

The donors were healthy, HIV-negative adults who had no recently reported acute infections or vaccinations. Every donor was a Caucasian adult living in Nashville, Tennessee, USA. For unsorted samples, roughly 81 million PBMCs were counted and genomic DNA was extracted with the QIAamp DNA Blood Mini kit. Blood was obtained by leukapheresis, after which PBMCs were separated by Ficoll-Histopaque density gradient centrifugation and cryopreserved in liquid nitrogen vapor phase. This sequence originates from a woman aged 35 to 49 in good health. Some clones in this sample may be carry-over from other donors' samples. The chain joins TRBV5-1 to TRBJ1-2, and the D gene may be TRBD1, 5 bases matching. Sequencing input: PBMCs. For the CDR3, the sequence is CASSLAIGDGYTF. The nucleotides are TGCGCCAGCAGCTTGGCCATAGGGGATGGCTACACCTTC.